This T cell receptor beta chain was recorded in a study of human T cells and chemical hapten exposure. TCRdb re-called the RACE reads with MiXCR, one entry per CDR3 protein. The sample lists some 98,000 distinct CDR3 sequences; under 14% were seen once. The V end lost 5 bases, the J end lost 0 bases, and 14 bases lay between the germline ends. This CDR3 spans 15 amino acids. The germline V gene has CDR1 SGHVS and CDR2 FNYEAQ. Time point of the sample: pre-sensitization, week 0. The treatment here: therapeutic diphenylcyclopropenone sensitization with weekly scalp DPC. This sequence joins TRBV7-6 and TRBJ2-7, with unresolved D. The sequencing here drew on whole blood, taken in connection with sensitization to the hapten diphenylcyclopropenone (DPC). The receptor was derived from a woman aged 55-70 years with alopecia areata. Some clones in this sample may be carry-over from other donors' samples. The CDR3, as DNA: TGTGCCAGCAGCCCCCCGGCCGGTATCTCCTACGAGCAGTACTTC. Protein sequence: CASSPPAGISYEQYF.